A single TCR beta chain is shown here with its context. Antigen unknown. This specimen belongs to a study of resident and recirculating memory T cells in vitiligo. Study overall: Each patient gave two lesional and two nonlesional epidermal shave biopsies, plus PBMCs. No cells were sorted; samples were homogenized just before genomic DNA extraction. Whole-study findings and limits: No unique dominant TCR clone was found in vitiligo lesions.

Per germline, CDR1 MDHEN and CDR2 SYDVKM. V lost 2 bases, J lost 2 bases, and 7 bases lay in between. The CDR3 has 14 amino acids. Method: immunoSEQ multiplex PCR; TCRdb's copy keeps in-frame clones and lacks some. The sample shows 70,000 to 85,000 clones, 91% of them seen only once. Confetti depigmentation, marking active vitiligo, was absent in these patients. This sequence was found in a male donor with vitiligo. The V gene is TRBV28, the J gene TRBJ1-3, with D perhaps TRBD1 (5 bases). The specimen sequenced was blood. The CDR3 reads CASSLGTPGNTIYF. The CDR3 region has the DNA TGTGCCAGCAGTTTAGGGACTCCTGGAAACACCATATATTTT.